This T cell receptor (beta chain) was recovered during a study of CD8 T cells in ankylosing spondylitis. Each CDR3 protein gets one entry after TCRdb re-called the 5' RACE reads with MiXCR. This table has 250,000 to 400,000 distinct CDR3 sequences, 11% appearing once. Study-level points and caveats: The study identified a TCR beta motif of several highly homologous variants that appeared characteristic of ankylosing spondylitis blood.

From germline, CDR1 is SGHRS and CDR2 YFSETQ. With V trimmed by 1 base and J by 3 bases, 6 bases remained unmatched. The CDR3 contains 17 residues. In this sample, this clonotype turned up many times. Its antigen is still unknown. Sequencing was performed on blood, either unsorted or a sorted T cell fraction (not recorded which). The chain has TRBV5-1 and TRBJ2-2, with 10 nucleotides matching TRBD2. This TCR was recovered from a female donor with ankylosing spondylitis or in good health (not recorded which). CDR3 loop: CASSLTSGAADTGELFF. Here the CDR3 DNA reads TGCGCCAGCAGCTTGACTAGCGGGGCCGCGGACACCGGGGAGCTGTTTTTT.